One sample yielded the 26 T cell receptor beta chains listed below, sequenced in a study of blood T cell repertoires in COVID-19. This table comes from immunoSEQ multiplex PCR, and its TCRdb copy is limited to in-frame clones, with some not included. Among roughly 340,000 clones listed, 80% to 90% were seen once. The sequencing input was PBMCs or T cells enriched from blood (not recorded which). The receptors here all came from a man aged 18 to 30 who had recovered from COVID-19.

The chain employs TRBV10-2 and TRBJ1-2; D perhaps matches TRBD1 (6 bases). The ends were cut back, 9 bases at V and 7 bases at J, with 12 bases in the middle. Germline assignment: CDR1 WSHSY and CDR2 SAAADI. The CDR3 totals 11 residues. The CDR3 bases are TGCGCCAGGTCAGGGGCGTCTGGCTACACCTTC. Translation: CARSGASGYTF.

This chain uses TRBV19 with TRBJ1-5, with D possibly TRBD1 on 6 matching bases. Germline V lookup: CDR1 LNHDA, CDR2 SQIVND (reference sequence). The CDR3 covers 20 residues. The V end lost 7 bases, the J end lost 2 bases, and 30 bases lay between the germline ends. The CDR3 sequence is CASNSKSPLLTGAGNQPQHF. The CDR3 coding sequence is TGTGCCAGTAACTCTAAGTCCCCCCTCTTGACAGGAGCCGGCAATCAGCCCCAGCATTTT.

The genes are TRBV5-4 and TRBJ2-2; 8 bases are shared with TRBD2. The CDR3 has 14 residues. After removal of 3 bases from V and 7 bases from J, the junction contained 5 bases not matched to a gene. Germline-derived CDR1 and CDR2 are SGHNT and YYREEE (reference sequence). The CDR3 is CASSWDSGVGELFF. In nucleotides, the CDR3 is TGTGCCAGCAGCTGGGATAGCGGGGTCGGGGAGCTGTTTTTT.

The chain recombines TRBV27 with TRBJ1-2, with D unclear. The CDR3 is 15 amino acids. Germline V gene data show CDR1 as MNHEY and CDR2 as SMNVEV (reference sequence). Trimming took 0 bases from V and 0 from J, leaving 8 bases between them. CDR3 protein: CASSLSNTPNYGYTF. In nucleotides, the CDR3 is TGTGCCAGCAGTTTATCGAACACACCTAACTATGGCTACACCTTC.

The chain links TRBV11-2 to TRBJ2-5; TRBD1 matches at 8 bases. J lost 1 base, V lost 5 bases, and 9 bases had no gene match. This CDR3 is built from 16 residues. Germline V CDR1 and CDR2: SGHAT, FQNNGV. The DNA for the CDR3 is TGTGCCAGCAGCCCTAGACAGGGGTGGTTCCAAGAGACCCAGTACTTC. Amino acids: CASSPRQGWFQETQYF.

The J gene is TRBJ1-2, the V gene TRBV2, with D possibly TRBD1 on 6 matching bases. Deletions cut 2 bases from V and 5 bases from J, with 15 bases between. Germline CDR1 and CDR2: SNHLY and FYNNEI. The CDR3 runs 15 residues. The CDR3 DNA sequence: TGTGCCAGCAGTGAAACGCGGACAGCTAGATATGGCTACACCTTC. Translating it yields CASSETRTARYGYTF.

The chain employs TRBV2 and TRBJ1-2; tentative D call: TRBD1 (5 bases). The CDR3 has 16 residues. Deletions cut 3 bases from V and 3 bases from J, with 17 bases between. CDR1 and CDR2 (germline): SNHLY, FYNNEI. The CDR3 protein is CASSDGGTRVHYGYTF. CDR3 nucleotide sequence: TGTGCCAGCAGTGATGGGGGGACCAGGGTCCACTATGGCTACACCTTC.

The rearrangement joins TRBV4-3 to TRBJ2-3; weak D call: TRBD2 (5 bases). The V gene lost 0 bases and the J gene lost 5 bases, with 21 bases spanning the gap. Germline V gene data show CDR1 as LGHNA and CDR2 as YSLEER. The CDR3 consists of 18 residues. Here the CDR3 reads CASSQDRGGPSPQDTQYF. The CDR3 coding sequence is TGCGCCAGCAGCCAAGATAGAGGAGGCCCCAGTCCCCAAGATACGCAGTATTTT.

V and J are TRBV18 and TRBJ2-1; a weak D match, TRBD1 (6 bases). The germline gives CDR1 KGHSH, CDR2 LQKENI. The CDR3 loop spans 13 amino acids. With 3 bases removed from V and 6 bases from J, the gap between germline ends came to 9 bases. The CDR3 sequence is CASSPLQGNEQFF. The DNA for the CDR3 is TGTGCCAGCTCACCTTTACAGGGCAATGAGCAGTTCTTC.

The chain uses TRBV7-9 and TRBJ2-5; weak D call: TRBD1 (6 bases). Germline CDR1 reads SEHNR; CDR2 reads FQNEAQ (reference sequence). The CDR3 sequence is 15 residues long. V gave up 5 bases and J gave up 4 bases, with 17 bases separating them. CDR3 residues: CASSRTDRLGETQYF. The CDR3 nucleotides are TGTGCCAGCAGCCGGACAGACAGATTGGGAGAGACCCAGTACTTC.

The rearrangement joins TRBV5-1 to TRBJ2-1; 12 bases fit TRBD1. The CDR3 runs to 16 residues. Germline CDR1 and CDR2: SGHRS and YFSETQ. V lost 4 bases and J lost 3; bases outside the gene matches: 5. CDR3 protein: CASSAGTGGVYNEQFF. Here the CDR3 DNA reads TGCGCCAGCAGCGCGGGGACAGGGGGCGTCTACAATGAGCAGTTCTTC.

The chain couples TRBV7-9 to TRBJ2-7; TRBD1 matches at 10 bases. The CDR3 has 14 residues. Germline V gives CDR1 SEHNR, CDR2 FQNEAQ (reference sequence). With V trimmed by 8 bases and J by 6 bases, 10 bases remained unmatched. For the CDR3, the DNA is TGTGCCAGCGTCTTCGGGACAGGGGTGCCCGAGCAGTACTTC. Protein sequence: CASVFGTGVPEQYF.

This chain joins TRBV6-2 or TRBV6-3 and TRBJ2-7; TRBD2 is a possible D gene (6 bases). V gave up 6 bases and J gave up 2 bases, with 20 bases separating them. The germline V gene encodes CDR1 MNHEY and CDR2 SVGEGT. CDR3 length equals 16 residues. CDR3 loop: CASSWGLETQTYEQYF. The CDR3 region has the DNA TGTGCCAGCAGCTGGGGACTTGAAACCCAAACCTACGAGCAGTACTTC.

The rearrangement uses TRBV30 and TRBJ1-6; TRBD1 might be the D (6 bases). In germline, CDR1 is GTSNPN, CDR2 SVGIG (reference sequence). The CDR3 has 14 amino acids. V was clipped by 0 bases and J by 8 bases, with 11 bases between them. The CDR3 DNA reads as TGTGCCTGGAGTGTGGGGGCTTACTATTCACCCCTCCACTTT. It yields the protein CAWSVGAYYSPLHF. The full variable domain, rest sourced from reference TRBV30 and TRBJ1-6, is SQTIHQWPATLVQPVGSPLSLECTVEGTSNPNLYWYRQAAGRGLQLLFYSVGIGQISSEVPQNLSASRPQDRQFILSSKKLLLSDSGFYLCAWSVGAYYSPLHFGNGTRLTVT.

This chain links TRBV7-2 with TRBJ1-1; D call uncertain. Looked up from germline, CDR1 is SGHTA and CDR2 is FQGNSA. Trimming removed 6 bases at V and 0 bases at J, with 17 bases between. The CDR3 runs 16 residues. The CDR3 coding sequence is TGTGCCAGCAGTCGTTTACATTCGCCACTGAACACTGAAGCTTTCTTT. Translating gives CASSRLHSPLNTEAFF.

The V gene is TRBV6-5, the J gene TRBJ1-1; weak D call: TRBD1 (6 bases). Trimming shortened V by 3 bases and J by 2 bases, and 10 bases separated the two germline ends. The CDR3 has 14 residues. CDR1 and CDR2 (germline): MNHEY, SVGAGI. The CDR3 sequence is CASSYSDSNTEAFF. Here the CDR3 DNA reads TGTGCCAGCAGTTATTCGGACAGCAACACTGAAGCTTTCTTT.

The CDR3 spells CAWRREGNTIYF. The CDR3 DNA follows: TGTGCCTGGAGGCGGGAAGGAAACACCATATATTTT. The gene calls are TRBV30 and TRBJ1-3; no reliable D call. Per the germline V gene, CDR1 is GTSNPN and CDR2 is SVGIG (reference sequence). V was pared by 3 bases and J by 4 bases, with 7 bases between. The CDR3 runs 12 residues.

With respect to this clone: This same CDR3 is encoded by further DNA sequences in the sample. The rearrangement links TRBV18 to TRBJ1-2; D gene uncertain. Germline assignment: CDR1 KGHSH and CDR2 LQKENI. V was cut by 3 bases and J by 6 bases, with 8 bases left in between. The CDR3 contains 12 residues. DNA of the CDR3: TGTGCCAGCTCACCCAACCGGGATGGCTACACCTTC. Amino acid sequence: CASSPNRDGYTF.

The V and J genes are TRBV4-3 and TRBJ2-2; D ambiguous. V lost 11 bases, J lost 5 bases, and 21 bases lay in between. Germline CDR1 and CDR2: LGHNA and YSLEER. This CDR3 is built from 15 residues. The CDR3 region is CASKPTYVRTGELFF. CDR3 DNA sequence: TGCGCCTCCAAGCCAACTTATGTCCGTACCGGGGAGCTGTTTTTT.

This chain links TRBV6-5 with TRBJ1-6; TRBD1 is a possible D gene (6 bases). The V end was cut by 2 bases, the J end by 10 bases, with 12 bases between. Germline CDR1 and CDR2: MNHEY and SVGAGI. CDR3 length: 14 residues. The CDR3 sequence is CASSYRQGKSPLHF. DNA of the CDR3: TGTGCCAGCAGTTACCGGCAGGGGAAATCACCCCTCCACTTT.

The V gene is TRBV5-5, the J gene TRBJ1-6; a weak D match, TRBD1 (5 bases). V was cut by 0 bases and J by 0 bases, with 10 bases left in between. Germline V lookup: CDR1 SGHKS, CDR2 YYEKEE (reference sequence). This CDR3 spans 17 amino acids. DNA of the CDR3: TGTGCCAGCAGCTTGGTGGGGCAGGCCTCCTATAATTCACCCCTCCACTTT. This encodes CASSLVGQASYNSPLHF.

V gene TRBV10-2 combines with J gene TRBJ2-3; tentative D call: TRBD1 (5 bases). V lost 0 bases to trimming and J lost 4 bases, with 11 bases between them. CDR1 WSHSY and CDR2 SAAADI come from the germline V gene. CDR3 size: 15 residues. The CDR3 here is CASSESPQGPDTQYF. For the CDR3, the DNA is TGCGCCAGCAGTGAGTCCCCCCAGGGCCCAGATACGCAGTATTTT.

The chain employs TRBV4-1 and TRBJ2-7, with TRBD1 matching 7 bases. Germline CDR1 and CDR2: MGHRA and YSYEKL. Losses at the gene ends were 4 bases for V and 3 bases for J; bases not matched to a gene: 3. The CDR3 is 13 residues long. CDR3 region: CASSPRQGYEQYF. Written as DNA, the CDR3 is TGCGCCAGCAGCCCCCGACAGGGCTACGAGCAGTACTTC.

The chain combines TRBV6-1 with TRBJ2-7, with 12 positions matching TRBD1. With V trimmed by 2 bases and J by 7 bases, 6 bases remained unmatched. The CDR3 consists of 15 residues. Germline CDR1 MNHNS, CDR2 SASEGT. The CDR3 DNA follows: TGTGCCAGCAGTGAATGGGGACAGGGGGCTGGAGAGCAGTACTTC. Translating gives CASSEWGQGAGEQYF.

This sequence joins TRBV7-9 and TRBJ2-5; D gene uncertain. The CDR3 is 14 amino acids. The germline V and J ends were trimmed by 5 bases and 2 bases, with 12 bases remaining between them. Germline V gene data show CDR1 as SEHNR and CDR2 as FQNEAQ (reference sequence). CDR3 in amino acids: CASSPRLEQETQYF. CDR3 in DNA: TGTGCCAGCAGCCCGCGACTGGAACAAGAGACCCAGTACTTC.

This clone has more than one count but fewer than ten. This chain links TRBV7-9 with TRBJ2-7; the match to TRBD1 covers 7 bases. Germline lookup yields CDR1 SEHNR and CDR2 FQNEAQ (reference sequence). The CDR3 loop spans 14 amino acids. V was pared by 1 base and J by 4 bases, with 4 bases of the junction left unmatched. The CDR3 sequence is CASSLEGQMYEQYF. The DNA for the CDR3 is TGTGCCAGCAGCTTAGAGGGACAGATGTACGAGCAGTACTTC.